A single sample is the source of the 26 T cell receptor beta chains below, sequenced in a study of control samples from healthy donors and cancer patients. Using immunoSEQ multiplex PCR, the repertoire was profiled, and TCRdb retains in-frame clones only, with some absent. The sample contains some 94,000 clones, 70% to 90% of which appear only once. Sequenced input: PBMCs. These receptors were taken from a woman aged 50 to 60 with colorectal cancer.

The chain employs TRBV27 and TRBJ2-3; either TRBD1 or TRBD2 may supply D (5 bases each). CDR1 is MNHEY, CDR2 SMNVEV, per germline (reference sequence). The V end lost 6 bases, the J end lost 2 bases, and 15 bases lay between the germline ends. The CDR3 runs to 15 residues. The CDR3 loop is CASREGEGYTDTQYF. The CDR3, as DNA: TGTGCCAGCAGAGAGGGTGAGGGGTACACAGATACGCAGTATTTT.

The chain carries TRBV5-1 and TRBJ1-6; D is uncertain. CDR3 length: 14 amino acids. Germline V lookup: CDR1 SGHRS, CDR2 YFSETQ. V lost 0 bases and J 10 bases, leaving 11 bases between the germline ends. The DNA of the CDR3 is TGCGCCAGCAGCTTGGGATCGGATAGGTCACCCCTCCACTTT. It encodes CASSLGSDRSPLHF.

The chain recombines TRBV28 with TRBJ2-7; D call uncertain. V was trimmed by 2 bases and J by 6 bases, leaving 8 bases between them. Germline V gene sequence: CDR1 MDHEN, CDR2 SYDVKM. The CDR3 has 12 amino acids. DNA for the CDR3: TGTGCCAGCAGTTTAGGGCTAGGCGAGCAGTACGTC. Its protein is CASSLGLGEQYV.

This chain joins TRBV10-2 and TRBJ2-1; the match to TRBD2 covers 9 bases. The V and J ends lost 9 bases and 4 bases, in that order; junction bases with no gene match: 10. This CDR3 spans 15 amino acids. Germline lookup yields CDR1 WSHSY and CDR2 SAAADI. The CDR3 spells CARNKSGGRYNEQFF. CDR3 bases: TGCGCCAGAAACAAAAGCGGGGGGCGTTACAATGAGCAGTTCTTC.

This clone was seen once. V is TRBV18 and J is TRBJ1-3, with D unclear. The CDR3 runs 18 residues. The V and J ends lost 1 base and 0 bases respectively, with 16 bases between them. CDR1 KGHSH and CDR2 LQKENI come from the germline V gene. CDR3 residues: CASSPQTHDFFSGNTIYF. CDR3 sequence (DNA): TGTGCCAGCTCACCACAGACCCATGACTTTTTCTCTGGAAACACCATATATTTT.

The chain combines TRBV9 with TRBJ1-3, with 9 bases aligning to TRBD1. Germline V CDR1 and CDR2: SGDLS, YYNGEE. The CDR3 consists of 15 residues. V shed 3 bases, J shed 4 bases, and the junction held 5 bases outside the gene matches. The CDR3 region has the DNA TGTGCCAGCAGCGAACAGGGGGCGAGAGGAAACACCATATATTTT. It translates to CASSEQGARGNTIYF.

For the CDR3, the DNA is TGTGCCAGCAGTTACGCCGGACCTAGGGGCCCGGATGAAAAACTGTTTTTT. This translates into CASSYAGPRGPDEKLFF. V and J are TRBV27 and TRBJ1-4; D possibly corresponds to TRBD1 (5 bases). V was pared by 4 bases and J by 6 bases, with 21 bases between. The CDR3 is 17 amino acids. CDR1 is MNHEY and CDR2 is SMNVEV in the germline V gene (reference sequence).

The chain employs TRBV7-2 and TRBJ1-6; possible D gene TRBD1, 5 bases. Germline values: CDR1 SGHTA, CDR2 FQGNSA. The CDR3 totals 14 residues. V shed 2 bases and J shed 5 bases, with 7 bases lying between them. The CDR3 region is CASSLLGDNSPLHF. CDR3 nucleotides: TGTGCCAGCAGCTTATTAGGGGATAATTCACCCCTCCACTTT.

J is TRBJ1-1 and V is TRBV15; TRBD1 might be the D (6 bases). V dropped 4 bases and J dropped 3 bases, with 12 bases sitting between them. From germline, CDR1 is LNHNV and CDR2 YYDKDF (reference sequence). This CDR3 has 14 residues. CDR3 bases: TGTGCCACCAGCAAGGGGGGCGCCTACACTGAAGCTTTCTTT. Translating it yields CATSKGGAYTEAFF.

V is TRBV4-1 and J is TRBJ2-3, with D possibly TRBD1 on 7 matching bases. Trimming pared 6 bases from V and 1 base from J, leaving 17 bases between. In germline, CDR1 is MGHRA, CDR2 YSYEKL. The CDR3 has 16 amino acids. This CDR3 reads CASSLGQGGGTDTQYF. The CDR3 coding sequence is TGCGCCAGCAGTCTCGGCCAGGGGGGTGGCACAGATACGCAGTATTTT.

The CDR3 bases are TGCGCCAGCCGTTCTAGCACAGATACGCAGTATTTT. It encodes CASRSSTDTQYF. The chain joins TRBV10-2 to TRBJ2-3, with D uncertain. V lost 8 bases and J lost 0, with 6 bases in between. The CDR3 sequence is 12 residues long. CDR1 and CDR2 from the germline V gene are WSHSY and SAAADI.

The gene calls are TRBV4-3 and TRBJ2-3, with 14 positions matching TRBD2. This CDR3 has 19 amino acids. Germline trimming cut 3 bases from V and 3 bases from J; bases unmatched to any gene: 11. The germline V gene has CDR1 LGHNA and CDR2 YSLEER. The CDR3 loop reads CASSQTQTSGGALTDTQYF. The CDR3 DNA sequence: TGCGCCAGCAGCCAGACCCAGACTAGCGGGGGGGCTTTGACAGATACGCAGTATTTT.

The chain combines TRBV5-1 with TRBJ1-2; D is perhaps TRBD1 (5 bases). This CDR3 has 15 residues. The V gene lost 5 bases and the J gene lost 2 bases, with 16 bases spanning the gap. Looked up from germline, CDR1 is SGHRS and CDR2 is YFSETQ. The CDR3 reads CASRPSWGENYGYTF. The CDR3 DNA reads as TGCGCCAGCAGACCCAGTTGGGGGGAAAACTATGGCTACACCTTC.

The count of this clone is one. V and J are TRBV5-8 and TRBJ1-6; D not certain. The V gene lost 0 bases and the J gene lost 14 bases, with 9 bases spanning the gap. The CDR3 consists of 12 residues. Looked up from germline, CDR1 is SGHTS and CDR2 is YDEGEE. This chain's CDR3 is CASSLDRGTLHF. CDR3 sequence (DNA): TGTGCCAGCAGCTTGGACCGCGGGACCCTCCACTTT.

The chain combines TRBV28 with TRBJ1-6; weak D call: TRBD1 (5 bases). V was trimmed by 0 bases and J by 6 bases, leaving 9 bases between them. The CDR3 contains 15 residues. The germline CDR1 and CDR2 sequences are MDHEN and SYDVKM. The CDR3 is CASSLWEGANSPLHF. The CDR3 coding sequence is TGTGCCAGCAGTTTATGGGAAGGGGCTAATTCACCCCTCCACTTT.

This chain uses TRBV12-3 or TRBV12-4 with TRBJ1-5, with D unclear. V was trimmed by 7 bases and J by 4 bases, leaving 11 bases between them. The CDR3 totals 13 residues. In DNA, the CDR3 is TGTGCCAGCACCCCCCAAGGGAATCAGCCCCAGCATTTT. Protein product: CASTPQGNQPQHF.

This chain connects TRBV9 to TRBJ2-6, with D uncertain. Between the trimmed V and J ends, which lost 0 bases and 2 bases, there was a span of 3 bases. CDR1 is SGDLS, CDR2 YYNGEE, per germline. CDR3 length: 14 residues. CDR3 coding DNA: TGTGCCAGCAGCGTAGACCCTGGGGCCAACGTCCTGACTTTC. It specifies CASSVDPGANVLTF.

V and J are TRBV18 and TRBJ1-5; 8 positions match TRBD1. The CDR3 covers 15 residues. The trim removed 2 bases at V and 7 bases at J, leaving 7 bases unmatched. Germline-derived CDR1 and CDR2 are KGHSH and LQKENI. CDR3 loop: CASSPGAGGEQPQHF. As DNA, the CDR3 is TGTGCCAGCTCACCAGGGGCAGGGGGCGAGCAGCCCCAGCATTTT. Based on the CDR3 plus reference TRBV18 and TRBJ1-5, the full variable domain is NAGVMQNPRHLVRRRGQEARLRCSPMKGHSHVYWYRQLPEEGLKFMVYLQKENIIDESGMPKERFSAEFPKEGPSILRIQQVVRGDSAAYFCASSPGAGGEQPQHFGDGTRLSIL.

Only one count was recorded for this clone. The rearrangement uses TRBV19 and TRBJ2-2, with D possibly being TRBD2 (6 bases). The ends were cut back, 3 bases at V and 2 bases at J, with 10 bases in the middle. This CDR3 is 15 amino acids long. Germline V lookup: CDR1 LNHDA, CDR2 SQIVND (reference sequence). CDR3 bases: TGTGCCAGTAGTATTAGCGGATTAAACACCGGGGAGCTGTTTTTT. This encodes CASSISGLNTGELFF.

The CDR3 sequence is CATSAGGSNEQFF. In nucleotides, the CDR3 is TGTGCCACCTCCGCCGGGGGGAGCAATGAGCAGTTCTTC. The chain uses TRBV24-1 and TRBJ2-1; TRBD2 matches at 7 bases. The germline CDR1 and CDR2 sequences are KGHDR and SFDVKD. The CDR3 covers 13 residues. The trim removed 9 bases at V and 6 bases at J, leaving 7 bases unmatched.

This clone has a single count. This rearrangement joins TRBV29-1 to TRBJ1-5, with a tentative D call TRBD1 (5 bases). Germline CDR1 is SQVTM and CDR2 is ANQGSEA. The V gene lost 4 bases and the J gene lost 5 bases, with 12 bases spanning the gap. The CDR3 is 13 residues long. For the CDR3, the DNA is TGCAGCGTTGGACCCCGGGGGGATCAGCCCCAGCATTTT. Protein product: CSVGPRGDQPQHF.

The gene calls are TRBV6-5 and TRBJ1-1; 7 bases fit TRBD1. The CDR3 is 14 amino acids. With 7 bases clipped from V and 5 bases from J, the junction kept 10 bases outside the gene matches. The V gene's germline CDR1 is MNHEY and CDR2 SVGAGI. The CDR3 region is CASIQGGAGTEAFF. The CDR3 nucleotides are TGTGCCAGCATACAAGGGGGCGCAGGGACTGAAGCTTTCTTT.

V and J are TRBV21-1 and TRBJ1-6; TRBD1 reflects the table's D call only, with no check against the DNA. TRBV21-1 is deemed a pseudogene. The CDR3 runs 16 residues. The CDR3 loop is CASSKGRTPTYSPLHF. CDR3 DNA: TGTGCCAGCAGCAAGGGGCGGACACCCACTTACTCACCCCTCCACTTT.

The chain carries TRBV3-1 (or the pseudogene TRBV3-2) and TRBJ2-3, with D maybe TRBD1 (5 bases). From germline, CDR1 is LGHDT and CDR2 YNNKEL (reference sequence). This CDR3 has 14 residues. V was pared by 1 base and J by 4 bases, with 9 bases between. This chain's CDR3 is CASSQAAGSDTQYF. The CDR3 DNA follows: TGTGCCAGCAGCCAAGCGGCAGGGTCAGATACGCAGTATTTT.

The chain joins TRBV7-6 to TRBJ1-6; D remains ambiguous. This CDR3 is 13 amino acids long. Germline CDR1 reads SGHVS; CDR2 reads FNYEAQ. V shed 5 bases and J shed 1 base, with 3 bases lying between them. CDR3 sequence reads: CASSPSYNSPLHF. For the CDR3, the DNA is TGTGCCAGCAGCCCTTCCTATAATTCACCCCTCCACTTT.

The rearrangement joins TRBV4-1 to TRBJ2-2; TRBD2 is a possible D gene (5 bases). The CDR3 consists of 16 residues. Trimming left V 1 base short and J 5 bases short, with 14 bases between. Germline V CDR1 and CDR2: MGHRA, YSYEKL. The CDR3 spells CASSQGHGMSTGELFF. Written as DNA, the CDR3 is TGCGCCAGCAGCCAAGGACACGGGATGAGTACCGGGGAGCTGTTTTTT.